The 13 T cell receptor beta chains below come from one sample, sequenced in a study of technical replicates of blood from a few donors. TCRdb keeps only in-frame clones here, not all; method: immunoSEQ multiplex PCR. The repertoire holds roughly 13,000 clones, with 84% as singletons. Sequences were obtained from PBMCs. These receptor sequences come from a human donor in good health.

This chain uses TRBV6-5 with TRBJ2-3, with D possibly being TRBD2 (5 bases). The V and J ends lost 4 bases and 0 bases respectively, with 5 bases between them. This CDR3 is 13 amino acids long. The germline CDR1 and CDR2 sequences are MNHEY and SVGAGI. This CDR3 reads CASSWTSTDTQYF. In DNA form, the CDR3 reads TGTGCCAGCAGTTGGACTAGCACAGATACGCAGTATTTT.

J is TRBJ2-7 and V is TRBV27, with TRBD1 matching 9 bases. The CDR3 is 14 residues long. J was trimmed by 4 bases and V by 2 bases; bases with no gene match: 3. Germline CDR1 reads MNHEY; CDR2 reads SMNVEV (reference sequence). CDR3 sequence reads: CASSLEQGAYEQYF. The CDR3 bases are TGTGCCAGCAGTTTAGAACAGGGGGCTTACGAGCAGTACTTC.

The CDR3 spells CSVASARRTGAGQYF. Written as DNA, the CDR3 is TGCAGCGTTGCCTCGGCAAGAAGGACAGGGGCGGGCCAGTACTTC. The V and J genes are TRBV29-1 and TRBJ2-5; TRBD1 aligns across 9 bases. The CDR3 spans 15 residues. Germline CDR1 is SQVTM and CDR2 is ANQGSEA. V lost 4 bases, J lost 10 bases, and 16 bases stayed unmatched.

V is TRBV28 and J is TRBJ2-7; 16 nucleotides match TRBD2. Germline V gene sequence: CDR1 MDHEN, CDR2 SYDVKM. With V trimmed by 5 bases and J by 5 bases, 12 bases remained unmatched. CDR3 size: 18 residues. This CDR3 is CASSPEGLAGGGGHEQYF. CDR3 DNA: TGTGCCAGCAGTCCGGAGGGACTAGCGGGAGGGGGGGGGCACGAGCAGTACTTC.

The rearrangement joins TRBV27 to TRBJ2-3, with 12 nucleotides matching TRBD2. CDR3 length: 17 residues. V lost 2 bases, J lost 6 bases, and 9 bases stayed unmatched. Germline lookup yields CDR1 MNHEY and CDR2 SMNVEV (reference sequence). The DNA of the CDR3 is TGTGCCAGCAGTTTACCCTTAAGGACTAGCGGGAACGATACGCAGTATTTT. This encodes CASSLPLRTSGNDTQYF.

The J gene is TRBJ2-3, the V gene TRBV18, with 8 bases identical to TRBD1. This CDR3 is built from 16 residues. Germline trimming cut 6 bases from V and 6 bases from J; bases unmatched to any gene: 14. Germline lookup yields CDR1 KGHSH and CDR2 LQKENI. CDR3 protein: CASSPGQGVPLDTQYF. The CDR3 DNA reads as TGTGCCAGCTCCCCCGGACAGGGCGTACCCCTGGATACGCAGTATTTT.

The rearrangement joins TRBV6-1 to TRBJ2-7; 9 bases align to TRBD1. This CDR3 comprises 16 residues. Germline values: CDR1 MNHNS, CDR2 SASEGT. V was pared by 0 bases and J by 3 bases, with 6 bases of the junction left unmatched. CDR3 in amino acids: CASSEAQGTGSYEQYF. The CDR3 bases are TGTGCCAGCAGTGAAGCGCAAGGGACAGGGAGCTACGAGCAGTACTTC.

The table lists this clone with a count of one. V usage is TRBV7-2 and J usage is TRBJ2-1; no clear D. Looked up from germline, CDR1 is SGHTA and CDR2 is FQGNSA. The CDR3 is 13 amino acids. V lost 5 bases and J 7 bases, leaving 12 bases between the germline ends. For the CDR3, the DNA is TGTGCCAGCAGCCCTTTCCTGACAAATGAGCAGTTCTTC. Amino acid sequence: CASSPFLTNEQFF.

The chain joins TRBV10-3 to TRBJ1-1; TRBD1 is a possible D gene (5 bases). V was cut by 10 bases and J by 3 bases, with 15 bases left in between. The CDR3 loop spans 13 amino acids. Germline V CDR1 and CDR2: ENHRY, SYGVKD. The CDR3 DNA sequence: TGTGCCACTCGACAGACAAGGGACACTGAAGCTTTCTTT. It codes for CATRQTRDTEAFF.

The chain uses TRBV7-9 and TRBJ2-1, with D perhaps TRBD2 (5 bases). The CDR3 is 13 amino acids. V was clipped by 2 bases and J by 9 bases, with 11 bases between them. Looked up from germline, CDR1 is SEHNR and CDR2 is FQNEAQ (reference sequence). The CDR3 bases are TGTGCCAGCAGCTTACTAGCTCAGGCTGAGCAGTTCTTC. Its protein is CASSLLAQAEQFF.

The CDR3 is CASSPVAGLSTDTQYF. The CDR3 DNA is TGTGCCAGCAGCCCCGTAGCGGGCCTTAGCACAGATACGCAGTATTTT. The J gene is TRBJ2-3, the V gene TRBV7-6, with 7 bases fitting TRBD2. Germline V gives CDR1 SGHVS, CDR2 FNYEAQ. The junction had 8 bases not matched to a gene; V was cut back by 5 bases and J by 0 bases. This CDR3 contains 16 residues. Supplemented by reference TRBV7-6 and TRBJ2-3, the full variable domain reads GAGVSQSPRYKVTKRGQDVALRCDPISGHVSLYWYRQALGQGPEFLTYFNYEAQQDKSGLPNDRFSAERPEGSISTLTIQRTEQRDSAMYRCASSPVAGLSTDTQYFGPGTRLTVL.

This rearrangement joins TRBV13 to TRBJ2-2, with 10 bases identical to TRBD1. This CDR3 is 17 amino acids long. The V and J ends lost 3 bases and 4 bases, in that order; junction bases with no gene match: 8. Germline loops: CDR1 PRHDT, CDR2 FYEKMQ (reference sequence). The CDR3 loop is CASSFPRQGARTGELFF. For the CDR3, the DNA is TGTGCCAGCAGCTTCCCCCGACAGGGGGCGCGCACCGGGGAGCTGTTTTTT.

The chain links TRBV27 to TRBJ2-7, with TRBD1 matching 7 bases. V lost 6 bases, J lost 3 bases, and 11 bases stayed unmatched. CDR1 is MNHEY, CDR2 SMNVEV, per germline (reference sequence). The CDR3 is 15 residues long. CDR3 nucleotide sequence: TGTGCCAGCAGAACCCGCTGGGCAGGGGGCTACGAGCAGTACTTC. Protein: CASRTRWAGGYEQYF.